This T cell receptor (beta chain) was captured by sequencing in a study of cytomegalovirus exposure and HLA in healthy donors. This CDR3 has 14 residues. The V end lost 0 bases, the J end lost 1 base, and 6 bases lay between the germline ends. Per germline, CDR1 SGHNT and CDR2 YYREEE (reference sequence). Findings of the study overall: Later on, an analysis showed TCR association rates differing by HLA locus, with DRB1 the most and HLA-C the fewest.

A multiplex PCR was run with 60 Vbeta primers and 13 Jbeta primers. The protocol was immunoSEQ multiplex PCR, while the TCRdb copy is restricted to in-frame clones and leaves out a portion. This table has under 200,000 clones, approximately 80% appearing once. This clone showed up just a few times. What it binds is unknown. The specimen was PBMCs. This clonotype originated in a woman aged 50 to 65 in good health and CMV-seronegative. The chain couples TRBV5-4 to TRBJ2-3; D might be TRBD2 (6 bases). CDR3 in DNA: TGTGCCAGCAGCTTGGGGGGGGGCACAGATACGCAGTATTTT. Translating it yields CASSLGGGTDTQYF.